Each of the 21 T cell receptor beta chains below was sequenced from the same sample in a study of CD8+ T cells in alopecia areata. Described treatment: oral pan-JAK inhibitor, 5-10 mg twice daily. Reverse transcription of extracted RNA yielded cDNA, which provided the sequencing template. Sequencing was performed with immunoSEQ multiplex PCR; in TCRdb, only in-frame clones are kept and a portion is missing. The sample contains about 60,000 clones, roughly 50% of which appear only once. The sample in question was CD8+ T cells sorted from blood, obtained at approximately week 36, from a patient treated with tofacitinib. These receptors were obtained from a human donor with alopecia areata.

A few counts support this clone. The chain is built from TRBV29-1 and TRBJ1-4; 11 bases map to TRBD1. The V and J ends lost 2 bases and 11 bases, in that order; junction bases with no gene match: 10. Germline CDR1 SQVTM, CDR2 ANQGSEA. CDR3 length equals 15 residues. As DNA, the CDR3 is TGCAGCGTTGAACTCTCATGGGACAGGGGGAGGAAACTGTTTTTT. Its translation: CSVELSWDRGRKLFF.

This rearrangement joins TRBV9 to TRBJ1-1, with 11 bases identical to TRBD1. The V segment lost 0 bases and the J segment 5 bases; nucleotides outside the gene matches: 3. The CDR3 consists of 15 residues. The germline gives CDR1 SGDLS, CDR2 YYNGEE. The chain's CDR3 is CASSVGDRGLTEAFF. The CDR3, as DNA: TGTGCCAGCAGCGTAGGGGACAGGGGGTTGACTGAAGCTTTCTTT.

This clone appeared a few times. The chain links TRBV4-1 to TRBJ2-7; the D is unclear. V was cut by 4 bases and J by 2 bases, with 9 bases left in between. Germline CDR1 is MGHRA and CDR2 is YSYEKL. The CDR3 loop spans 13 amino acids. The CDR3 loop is CASSPYPAYEQYF. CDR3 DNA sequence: TGCGCCAGCAGCCCTTACCCCGCCTACGAGCAGTACTTC.

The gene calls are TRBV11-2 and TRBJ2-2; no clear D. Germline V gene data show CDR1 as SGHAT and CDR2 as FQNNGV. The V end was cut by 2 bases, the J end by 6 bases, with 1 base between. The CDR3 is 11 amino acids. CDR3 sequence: CASSLPGELFF. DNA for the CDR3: TGTGCCAGCAGCTTACCCGGGGAGCTGTTTTTT.

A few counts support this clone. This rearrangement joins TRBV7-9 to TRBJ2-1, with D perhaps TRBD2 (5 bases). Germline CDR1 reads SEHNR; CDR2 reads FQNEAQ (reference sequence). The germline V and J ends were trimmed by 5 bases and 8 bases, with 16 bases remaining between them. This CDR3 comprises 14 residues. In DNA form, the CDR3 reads TGTGCCAGCAGCCAGACTAAATCATTCCATGAGCAGTTCTTC. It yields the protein CASSQTKSFHEQFF. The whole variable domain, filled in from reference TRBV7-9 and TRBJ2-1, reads DTGVSQNPRHKITKRGQNVTFRCDPISEHNRLYWYRQTLGQGPEFLTYFQNEAQLEKSRLLSDRFSAERPKGSFSTLEIQRTEQGDSAMYLCASSQTKSFHEQFFGPGTRLTVL.

The CDR3 DNA reads TGCAGCGTTGAAAAGCCGGGACCGATCTCCTACGAGCAGTACTTC. It is translated as CSVEKPGPISYEQYF. This chain uses TRBV29-1 with TRBJ2-7; D may match TRBD1 or TRBD2 (5 bases each). The CDR3 has 15 residues. With 2 bases removed from V and 0 bases from J, the gap between germline ends came to 14 bases. Germline CDR1 SQVTM, CDR2 ANQGSEA.

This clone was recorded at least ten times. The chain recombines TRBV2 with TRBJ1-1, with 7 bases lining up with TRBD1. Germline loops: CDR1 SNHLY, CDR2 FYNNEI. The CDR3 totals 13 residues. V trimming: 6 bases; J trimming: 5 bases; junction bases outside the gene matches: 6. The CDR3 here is CASSWTGGTEAFF. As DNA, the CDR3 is TGTGCCAGCAGCTGGACAGGCGGTACTGAAGCTTTCTTT.

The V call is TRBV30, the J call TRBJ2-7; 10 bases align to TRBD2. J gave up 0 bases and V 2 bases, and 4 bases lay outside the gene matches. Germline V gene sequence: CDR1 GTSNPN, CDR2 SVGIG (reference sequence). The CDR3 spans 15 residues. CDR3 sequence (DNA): TGTGCCTGGAGTTTTCTAGCGGGGGACTCCTACGAGCAGTACTTC. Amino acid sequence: CAWSFLAGDSYEQYF. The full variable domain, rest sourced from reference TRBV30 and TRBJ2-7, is SQTIHQWPATLVQPVGSPLSLECTVEGTSNPNLYWYRQAAGRGLQLLFYSVGIGQISSEVPQNLSASRPQDRQFILSSKKLLLSDSGFYLCAWSFLAGDSYEQYFGPGTRLTVT.

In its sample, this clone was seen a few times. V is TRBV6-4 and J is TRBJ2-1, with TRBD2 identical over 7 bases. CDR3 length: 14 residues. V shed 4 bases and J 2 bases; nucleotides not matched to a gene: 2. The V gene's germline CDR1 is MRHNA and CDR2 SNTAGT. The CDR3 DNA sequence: TGTGCCAGCAGTGCTAGCGGAGCCTACAATGAGCAGTTCTTC. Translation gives CASSASGAYNEQFF.

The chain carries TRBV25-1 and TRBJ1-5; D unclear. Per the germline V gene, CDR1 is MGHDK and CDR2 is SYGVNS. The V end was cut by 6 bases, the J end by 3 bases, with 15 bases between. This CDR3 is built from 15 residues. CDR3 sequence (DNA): TGTGCCAGCAGCCCCGAGGGTTTTATCAATCAGCCCCAGCATTTT. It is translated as CASSPEGFINQPQHF.

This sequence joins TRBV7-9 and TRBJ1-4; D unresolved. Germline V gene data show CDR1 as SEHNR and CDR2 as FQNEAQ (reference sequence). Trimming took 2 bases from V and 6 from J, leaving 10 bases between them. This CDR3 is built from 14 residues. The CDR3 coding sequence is TGTGCCAGCAGCTTACGAAGAGGAGATGAAAAACTGTTTTTT. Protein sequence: CASSLRRGDEKLFF. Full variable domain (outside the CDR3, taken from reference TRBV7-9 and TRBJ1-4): DTGVSQNPRHKITKRGQNVTFRCDPISEHNRLYWYRQTLGQGPEFLTYFQNEAQLEKSRLLSDRFSAERPKGSFSTLEIQRTEQGDSAMYLCASSLRRGDEKLFFGSGTQLSVL.

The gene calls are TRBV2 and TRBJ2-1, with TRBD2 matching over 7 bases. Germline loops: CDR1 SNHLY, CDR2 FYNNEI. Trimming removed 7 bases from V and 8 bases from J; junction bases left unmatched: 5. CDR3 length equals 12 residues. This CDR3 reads CASKLTSYEQFF. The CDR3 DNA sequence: TGTGCCAGCAAATTGACTAGCTATGAGCAGTTCTTC.

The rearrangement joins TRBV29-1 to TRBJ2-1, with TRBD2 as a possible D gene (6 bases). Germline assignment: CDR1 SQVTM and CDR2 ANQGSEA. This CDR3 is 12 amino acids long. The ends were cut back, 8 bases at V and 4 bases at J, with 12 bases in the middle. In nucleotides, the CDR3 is TGCAGCCTCACTAGCAGTTACAATGAGCAGTTCTTC. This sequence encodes CSLTSSYNEQFF.

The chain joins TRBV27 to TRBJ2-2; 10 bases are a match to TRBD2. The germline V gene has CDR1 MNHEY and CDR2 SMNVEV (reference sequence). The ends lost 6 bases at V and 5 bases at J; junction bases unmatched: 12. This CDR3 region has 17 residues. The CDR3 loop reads CASRTQREGRSTGELFF. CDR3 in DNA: TGTGCCAGCAGGACCCAGCGGGAGGGTCGGTCGACCGGGGAGCTGTTTTTT.

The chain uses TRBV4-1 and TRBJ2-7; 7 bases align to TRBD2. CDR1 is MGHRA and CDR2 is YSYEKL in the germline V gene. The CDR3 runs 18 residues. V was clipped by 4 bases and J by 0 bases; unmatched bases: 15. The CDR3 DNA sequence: TGCGCCAGCAGCCCAAGCCCAGCCGGGACTACTGTCTCCTACGAGCAGTACTTC. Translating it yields CASSPSPAGTTVSYEQYF.

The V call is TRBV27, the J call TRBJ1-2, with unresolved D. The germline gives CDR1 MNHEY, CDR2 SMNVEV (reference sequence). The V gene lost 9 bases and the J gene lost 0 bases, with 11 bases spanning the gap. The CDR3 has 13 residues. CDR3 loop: CASATTANYGYTF. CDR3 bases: TGTGCCAGTGCGACAACTGCTAACTATGGCTACACCTTC.

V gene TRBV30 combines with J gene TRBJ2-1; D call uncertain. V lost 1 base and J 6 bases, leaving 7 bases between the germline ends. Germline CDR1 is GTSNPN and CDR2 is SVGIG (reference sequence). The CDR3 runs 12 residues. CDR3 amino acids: CAWSEGPNEQFF. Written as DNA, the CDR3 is TGTGCCTGGAGTGAAGGCCCCAATGAGCAGTTCTTC.

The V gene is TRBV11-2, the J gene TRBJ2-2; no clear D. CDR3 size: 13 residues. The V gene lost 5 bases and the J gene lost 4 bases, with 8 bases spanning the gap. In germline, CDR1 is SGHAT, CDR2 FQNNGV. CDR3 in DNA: TGTGCCAGCAGCCCCGCGGCCACCGGGGAGCTGTTTTTT. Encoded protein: CASSPAATGELFF.

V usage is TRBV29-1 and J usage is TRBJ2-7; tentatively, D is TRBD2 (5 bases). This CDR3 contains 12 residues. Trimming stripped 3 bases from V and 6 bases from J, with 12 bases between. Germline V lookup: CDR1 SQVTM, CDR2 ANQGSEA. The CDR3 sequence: CSVDPSGSEQYF. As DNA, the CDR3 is TGCAGCGTTGACCCGTCGGGGTCCGAGCAGTACTTC.

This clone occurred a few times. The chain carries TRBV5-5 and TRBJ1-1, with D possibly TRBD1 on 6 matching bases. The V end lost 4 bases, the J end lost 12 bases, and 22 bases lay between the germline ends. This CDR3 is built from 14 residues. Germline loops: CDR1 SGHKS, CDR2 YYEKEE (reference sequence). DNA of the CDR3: TGTGCCAGCAGCCTGGCGGGGAGGGGGGATACGACTTTCTTT. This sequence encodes CASSLAGRGDTTFF.

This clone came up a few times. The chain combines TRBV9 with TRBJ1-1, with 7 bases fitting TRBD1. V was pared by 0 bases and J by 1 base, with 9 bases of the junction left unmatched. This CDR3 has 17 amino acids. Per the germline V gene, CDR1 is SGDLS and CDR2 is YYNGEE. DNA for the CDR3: TGTGCCAGCAGCGTAGGGACCGGACAGGTTGGGAACACTGAAGCTTTCTTT. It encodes CASSVGTGQVGNTEAFF.